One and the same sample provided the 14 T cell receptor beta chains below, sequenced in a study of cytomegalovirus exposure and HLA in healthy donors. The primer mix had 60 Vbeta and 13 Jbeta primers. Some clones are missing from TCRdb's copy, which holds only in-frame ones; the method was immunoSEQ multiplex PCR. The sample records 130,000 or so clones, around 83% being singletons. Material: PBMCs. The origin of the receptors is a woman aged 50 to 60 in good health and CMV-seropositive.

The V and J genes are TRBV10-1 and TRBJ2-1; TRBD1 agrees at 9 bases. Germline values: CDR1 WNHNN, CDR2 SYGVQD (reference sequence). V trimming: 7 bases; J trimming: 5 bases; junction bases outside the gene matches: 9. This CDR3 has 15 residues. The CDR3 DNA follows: TGCGCCAGCATCACCCCCCGGGACAGGGACAATGAGCAGTTCTTC. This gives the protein CASITPRDRDNEQFF.

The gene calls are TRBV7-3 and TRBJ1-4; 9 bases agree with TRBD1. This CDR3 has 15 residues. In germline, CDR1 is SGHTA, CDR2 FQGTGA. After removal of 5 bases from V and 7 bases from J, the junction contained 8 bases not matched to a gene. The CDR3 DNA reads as TGTGCCAGCAGCCCCTCGGGACAGGGAGGTGAAAAACTGTTTTTT. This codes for CASSPSGQGGEKLFF.

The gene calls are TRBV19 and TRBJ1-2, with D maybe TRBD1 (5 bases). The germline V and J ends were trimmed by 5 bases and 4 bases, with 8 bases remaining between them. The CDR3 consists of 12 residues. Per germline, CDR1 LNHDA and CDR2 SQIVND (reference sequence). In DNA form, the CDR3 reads TGTGCCAGTAGTCAAACAGGCTATGGCTACACCTTC. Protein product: CASSQTGYGYTF.

The CDR3 protein is CSVEVGTGGSTGELFF. DNA for the CDR3: TGCAGCGTTGAAGTCGGGACAGGTGGAAGTACCGGGGAGCTGTTTTTT. This chain links TRBV29-1 with TRBJ2-2, with 8 bases lining up with TRBD1. V lost 1 base and J lost 5; bases outside the gene matches: 9. The CDR3 is made up of 16 amino acids. Germline V CDR1 and CDR2: SQVTM, ANQGSEA.

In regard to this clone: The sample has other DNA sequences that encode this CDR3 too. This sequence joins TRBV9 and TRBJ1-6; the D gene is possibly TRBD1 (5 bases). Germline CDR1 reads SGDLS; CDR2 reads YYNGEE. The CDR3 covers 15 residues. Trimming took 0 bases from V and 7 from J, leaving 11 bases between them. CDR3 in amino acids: CASSVVGTENSPLHF. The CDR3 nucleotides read TGTGCCAGCAGCGTAGTCGGGACTGAGAATTCACCCCTCCACTTT.

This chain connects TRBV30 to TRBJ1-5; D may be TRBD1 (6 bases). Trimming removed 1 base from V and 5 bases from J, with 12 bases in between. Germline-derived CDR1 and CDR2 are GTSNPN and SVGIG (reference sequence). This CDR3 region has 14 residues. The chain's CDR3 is CAWSEAGVYQPQHF. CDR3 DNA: TGTGCCTGGAGTGAGGCAGGGGTATATCAGCCCCAGCATTTT.

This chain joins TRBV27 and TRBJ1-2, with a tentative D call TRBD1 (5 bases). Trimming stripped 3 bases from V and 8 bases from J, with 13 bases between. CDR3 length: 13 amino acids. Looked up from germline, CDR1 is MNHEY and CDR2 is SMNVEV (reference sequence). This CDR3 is CASSFSGLEGYTF. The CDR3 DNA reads TGTGCCAGCAGTTTCTCAGGGTTGGAGGGCTACACCTTC.

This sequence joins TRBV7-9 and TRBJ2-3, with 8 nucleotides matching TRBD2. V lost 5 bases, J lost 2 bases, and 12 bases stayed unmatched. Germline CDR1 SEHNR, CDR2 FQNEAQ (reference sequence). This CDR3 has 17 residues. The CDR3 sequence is CASSLGLAQSSTDTQYF. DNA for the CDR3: TGTGCCAGCAGCCTCGGACTAGCCCAGTCCTCCACAGATACGCAGTATTTT.

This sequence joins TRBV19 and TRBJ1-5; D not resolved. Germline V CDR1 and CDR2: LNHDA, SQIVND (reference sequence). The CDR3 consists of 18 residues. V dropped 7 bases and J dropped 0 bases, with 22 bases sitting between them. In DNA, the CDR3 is TGTGCCAGTACCCGGTCGCGATCCCTCGGGTATAGCAATCAGCCCCAGCATTTT. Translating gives CASTRSRSLGYSNQPQHF.

The chain's CDR3 is CASSWTSGGGYTGELFF. The CDR3 DNA reads TGTGCCAGCAGTTGGACTAGCGGGGGGGGCTACACCGGGGAGCTGTTTTTT. This sequence joins TRBV2 and TRBJ2-2; 15 bases are a match to TRBD2. The germline CDR1 and CDR2 sequences are SNHLY and FYNNEI. J was trimmed by 3 bases and V by 5 bases; bases with no gene match: 4. The CDR3 runs to 17 residues.

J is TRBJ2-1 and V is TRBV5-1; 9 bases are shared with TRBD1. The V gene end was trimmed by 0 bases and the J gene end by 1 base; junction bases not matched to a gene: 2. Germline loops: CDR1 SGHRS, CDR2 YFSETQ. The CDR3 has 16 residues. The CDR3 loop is CASSLAGTGSYNEQFF. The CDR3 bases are TGCGCCAGCAGCTTGGCCGGGACAGGGTCCTACAATGAGCAGTTCTTC.

The CDR3 DNA is TGTGCCAGCAGGAGGGAGGGACAGGGAACCTATGGCTACACCTTC. Translation gives CASRREGQGTYGYTF. The chain recombines TRBV6-4 with TRBJ1-2, with TRBD1 identical over 9 bases. Germline V gene lookup returns CDR1 MRHNA and CDR2 SNTAGT. The CDR3 sequence is 15 residues long. V shed 6 bases and J 4 bases; nucleotides not matched to a gene: 9.

CDR3 sequence (DNA): TGCAGCGTTGACGGGGAAACTTACGGCGAGCAGTACTTC. Translating gives CSVDGETYGEQYF. J is TRBJ2-7 and V is TRBV29-1, with a possible D match to TRBD2 (5 bases). The CDR3 is made up of 13 amino acids. The germline V gene encodes CDR1 SQVTM and CDR2 ANQGSEA. V dropped 3 bases and J dropped 6 bases, with 15 bases sitting between them.

The CDR3 DNA reads TGTGCCAGCAGCCTTAGGGCGCATTCTAGCGGGAGGGGGAATGAGCAGTTCTTC. Protein product: CASSLRAHSSGRGNEQFF. The V call is TRBV7-9, the J call TRBJ2-1, with 12 bases matching TRBD2. The trim removed 5 bases at V and 7 bases at J, leaving 15 bases unmatched. The length of the CDR3 is 18 residues. Germline CDR1 reads SEHNR; CDR2 reads FQNEAQ (reference sequence).